The 19 T cell receptor beta chains below all came from one sample that was sequenced in a study of T cells expressing NK-cell markers. TCRdb re-called the 5' RACE reads; every CDR3 protein appears as one record, without DNA. The sample table sets out 300,000 to 450,000 distinct CDR3 sequences. The material sequenced was blood T cells: a sorted CD56 or NKG2C T cell subset, CD4+ or CD8+ T cells, or bulk PBMC T cells (not recorded which). Source of these receptors: a man aged 18 to 69 in good health.

The chain has TRBV18 and TRBJ2-5. This CDR3 is built from 16 residues. Per germline, CDR1 KGHSH and CDR2 LQKENI. The CDR3 loop is CASSPPRRVIQETQYF. Variable domain in full (rest from reference TRBV18 and TRBJ2-5): NAGVMQNPRHLVRRRGQEARLRCSPMKGHSHVYWYRQLPEEGLKFMVYLQKENIIDESGMPKERFSAEFPKEGPSILRIQQVVRGDSAAYFCASSPPRRVIQETQYFGPGTRLLVL.

The chain recombines TRBV6-5 with TRBJ2-7; lacking DNA, the TRBD1 call made by TCRdb goes unchecked. CDR3 size: 14 residues. CDR1 and CDR2 (germline): MNHEY, SVGAGI. Here the CDR3 reads CASSYAQGAWEQYF.

Here the CDR3 reads CASSPRTGMNTEAFF. The rearrangement uses TRBV12-3 or TRBV12-4 and TRBJ1-1; the D call of TRBD1 rests on TCRdb alone, since no DNA is present to check it. This CDR3 is 15 amino acids long.

V gene TRBV9 combines with J gene TRBJ1-1; checking the TCRdb D call of TRBD1 is not possible without DNA. In germline, CDR1 is SGDLS, CDR2 YYNGEE. The CDR3 has 18 amino acids. The CDR3 loop is CASSPRGQGWLSTTEAFF.

The rearrangement joins TRBV20-1 to TRBJ2-1; TCRdb's D call of TRBD1 is untestable without DNA. The CDR3 runs 13 residues. The germline V gene encodes CDR1 DFQATT and CDR2 SNEGSKA (reference sequence). The chain's CDR3 is CSGVRGRRNEQFF.

The rearrangement joins TRBV20-1 to TRBJ1-2. This CDR3 has 14 amino acids. Germline loops: CDR1 DFQATT, CDR2 SNEGSKA (reference sequence). CDR3 region: CSASRRPDGYGYTF.

The chain employs TRBV9 and TRBJ2-1; TCRdb gives TRBD1 as the D gene, but with no DNA this cannot be confirmed. The CDR3 is 15 amino acids. CDR1 and CDR2 (germline): SGDLS, YYNGEE. CDR3 in amino acids: CASSPTDRAWNEQFF.

V gene TRBV7-2 combines with J gene TRBJ2-4. CDR3 length: 15 residues. Germline V lookup: CDR1 SGHTA, CDR2 FQGNSA. CDR3 protein: CASSLTPLAKNIQYF. The entire variable domain, with the rest obtained from reference TRBV7-2 and TRBJ2-4, is as follows: GAGVSQSPSNKVTEKGKDVELRCDPISGHTALYWYRQSLGQGLEFLIYFQGNSAPDKSGLPSDRFSAERTGGSVSTLTIQRTQQEDSAVYLCASSLTPLAKNIQYFGAGTRLSVL.

The rearrangement uses TRBV7-3 and TRBJ2-1; TCRdb selects TRBD2, and the lack of DNA leaves this call unchecked. Per germline, CDR1 SGHTA and CDR2 FQGTGA. This CDR3 has 15 amino acids. The CDR3 protein is CASSARGPGGHEQFF.

The chain has TRBV7-2 and TRBJ2-2; TCRdb returns TRBD2, unconfirmable since there is no DNA. The length of the CDR3 is 18 residues. The germline V gene has CDR1 SGHTA and CDR2 FQGNSA. This CDR3 is CASSLASGGGLYTGELFF.

The chain is built from TRBV7-6 and TRBJ2-1; TCRdb lists TRBD2, though no DNA is available to test this call. The V gene's germline CDR1 is SGHVS and CDR2 FNYEAQ. CDR3 length: 18 residues. The CDR3 spells CASSLEVGGGATYNEQFF.

The chain couples TRBV5-4 to TRBJ2-5; there is no DNA to check the TCRdb D call of TRBD2. Germline V lookup: CDR1 SGHNT, CDR2 YYREEE (reference sequence). CDR3 length: 15 residues. CDR3 in amino acids: CASSFGGNNGETQYF. Filled out from reference TRBV5-4 and TRBJ2-5, the complete variable domain reads ETGVTQSPTHLIKTRGQQVTLRCSSQSGHNTVSWYQQALGQGPQFIFQYYREEENGRGNFPPRFSGLQFPNYSSELNVNALELDDSALYLCASSFGGNNGETQYFGPGTRLLVL.

The gene calls are TRBV19 and TRBJ1-1. Germline CDR1 and CDR2: LNHDA and SQIVND (reference sequence). The CDR3 has 11 residues. CDR3 in amino acids: CASRRRDEAFF.

V usage is TRBV4-2 and J usage is TRBJ2-7. Looked up from germline, CDR1 is LGHNA and CDR2 is YNFKEQ. This CDR3 has 15 residues. The CDR3 here is CASSQPDRGPYEQYF.

The rearrangement uses TRBV5-1 and TRBJ2-3; the D gene TCRdb calls, TRBD2, cannot be checked with no DNA. The germline CDR1 and CDR2 sequences are SGHRS and YFSETQ. The CDR3 runs 19 residues. CDR3 residues: CASSLWTSGSPGGTDTQYF. Using reference TRBV5-1 and TRBJ2-3 for the parts outside the CDR3, the full variable domain is KAGVTQTPRYLIKTRGQQVTLSCSPISGHRSVSWYQQTPGQGLQFLFEYFSETQRNKGNFPGRFSGRQFSNSRSEMNVSTLELGDSALYLCASSLWTSGSPGGTDTQYFGPGTRLTVL.

The chain couples TRBV21-1 to TRBJ2-1; TCRdb indicates TRBD1, and absent DNA this call remains unverified. TRBV21-1 counts as a pseudogene. CDR3 length equals 13 residues. CDR3 residues: CARFRDGYNEQFF.

The chain combines TRBV27 with TRBJ2-3; the D call of TRBD2 rests on TCRdb alone, since no DNA is present to check it. The CDR3 spans 18 residues. Germline V gene lookup returns CDR1 MNHEY and CDR2 SMNVEV (reference sequence). CDR3 residues: CASSLFSQNRLVADTQYF.

This chain links TRBV3-1 with TRBJ2-7. The CDR3 has 15 amino acids. Germline V gives CDR1 LGHDT, CDR2 YNNKEL (reference sequence). The CDR3: CASSQGPVWGYEQYF.

The chain recombines TRBV6-1 with TRBJ2-7; the D gene TCRdb calls, TRBD2, cannot be checked with no DNA. The CDR3 loop spans 14 amino acids. The V gene's germline CDR1 is MNHNS and CDR2 SASEGT. The chain's CDR3 is CASSGGGVLNEQYF.